This T cell receptor beta chain was observed in a study of blood T cells in healthy people across ages. A sample-barcoded 5' primer and a J-beta primer mix were used in a second PCR of roughly 7 to 11 cycles. TCRdb passed the 5' RACE reads through MiXCR, listing each CDR3 protein once. The sample yields under 1,000,000 distinct CDR3 sequences, 46% seen once. Study-level points and caveats: Per million T cells, the diversity of TCR beta decreased roughly linearly as age advanced.

The sample holds many counts of this clonotype. Its specificity is not known. Trimming at V came to 4 bases and at J to 3 bases, leaving 5 bases not matched to a gene. CDR3 length: 14 amino acids. Germline V gives CDR1 MGHRA, CDR2 YSYEKL. The TCR originated in a man older than 75 in good health. This rearrangement joins TRBV4-1 to TRBJ1-2, with 7 nucleotides matching TRBD1. What was sequenced was blood. The CDR3 is CASSPQGKDYGYTF. CDR3 in DNA: TGCGCCAGCAGCCCACAGGGGAAGGACTATGGCTACACCTTC.